This paragraph covers one TCR beta chain sequence. As yet, its antigen is unknown. One junction end does not reproduce the germline sequence, and a read error may be involved. CDR1 SEHNR and CDR2 FQNEAQ come from the germline V gene (reference sequence). The CDR3 covers 13 residues. This specimen belongs to a study of blood T cells in healthy people across ages. For the second PCR, which ran for 7 to 11 cycles, a sample-barcoded 5' primer and a J-beta primer mix were used. MiXCR, applied by TCRdb to the 5' RACE reads, yields one record per CDR3 protein. The table has about 1,800,000 distinct CDR3 sequences, roughly 30% seen once. The study, taken as a whole, reports: Estimates of total diversity, which came from one million sequenced T cells, were considered to be underestimates. Long-lived donors exceeded aged donors in naive CD4+ cells and diversity.

The chain combines TRBV7-9 with TRBJ2-7, with D possibly TRBD1 on 5 matching bases. Sequencing input: blood. This sequence was found in a woman in her twenties or thirties in good health. The DNA of the CDR3 is TGTACCAGCAGCTTGGCCGCAGGGTACGAGCAGTACTTC. Encoded protein: CTSSLAAGYEQYF. The full variable domain, its missing parts supplied by reference TRBV7-9 and TRBJ2-7, is DTGVSQNPRHKITKRGQNVTFRCDPISEHNRLYWYRQTLGQGPEFLTYFQNEAQLEKSRLLSDRFSAERPKGSFSTLEIQRTEQGDSAMYLCTSSLAAGYEQYFGPGTRLTVT.